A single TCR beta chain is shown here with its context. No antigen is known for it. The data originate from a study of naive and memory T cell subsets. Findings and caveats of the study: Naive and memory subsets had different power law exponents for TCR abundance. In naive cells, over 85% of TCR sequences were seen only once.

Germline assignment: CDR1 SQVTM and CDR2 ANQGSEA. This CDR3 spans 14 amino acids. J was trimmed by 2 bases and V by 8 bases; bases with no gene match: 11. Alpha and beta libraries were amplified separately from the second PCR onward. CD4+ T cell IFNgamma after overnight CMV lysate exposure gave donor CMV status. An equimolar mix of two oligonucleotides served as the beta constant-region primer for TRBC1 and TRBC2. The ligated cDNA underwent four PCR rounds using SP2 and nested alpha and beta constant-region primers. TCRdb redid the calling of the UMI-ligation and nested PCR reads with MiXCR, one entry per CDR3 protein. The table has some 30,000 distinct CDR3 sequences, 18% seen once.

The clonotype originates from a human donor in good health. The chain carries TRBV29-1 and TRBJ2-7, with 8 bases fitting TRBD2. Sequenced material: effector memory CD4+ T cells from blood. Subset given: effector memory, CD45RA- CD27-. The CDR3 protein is CSPQISGSPYEQYF. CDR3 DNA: TGCAGCCCCCAGATCAGCGGGAGTCCCTACGAGCAGTACTTC.